This T cell receptor (beta chain) originates from a study of blood T cell repertoires in COVID-19. All enrollees were roughly 18 to 89 years old and from fewer than 25 US areas. TCRdb's copy holds only in-frame clones and misses some; the assay was immunoSEQ multiplex PCR. The top ten clones hold approximately 5% of a sample with approximately 300,000 clones, around 86% of them seen once. The source is a man aged 55 to 70 who had recovered from COVID-19. Sequenced material: PBMCs or T cells enriched from blood (not recorded which).

The CDR3 nucleotides read TGTGCCACCTCGGGCGCGTACGGGGGCTATGGCTACACCTTC. Translated, it gives CATSGAYGGYGYTF. V is TRBV27 and J is TRBJ1-2; D is possibly TRBD1 (5 bases). The V gene's germline CDR1 is MNHEY and CDR2 SMNVEV (reference sequence). This CDR3 has 14 residues. The V gene lost 10 bases and the J gene lost 4 bases, with 19 bases spanning the gap.